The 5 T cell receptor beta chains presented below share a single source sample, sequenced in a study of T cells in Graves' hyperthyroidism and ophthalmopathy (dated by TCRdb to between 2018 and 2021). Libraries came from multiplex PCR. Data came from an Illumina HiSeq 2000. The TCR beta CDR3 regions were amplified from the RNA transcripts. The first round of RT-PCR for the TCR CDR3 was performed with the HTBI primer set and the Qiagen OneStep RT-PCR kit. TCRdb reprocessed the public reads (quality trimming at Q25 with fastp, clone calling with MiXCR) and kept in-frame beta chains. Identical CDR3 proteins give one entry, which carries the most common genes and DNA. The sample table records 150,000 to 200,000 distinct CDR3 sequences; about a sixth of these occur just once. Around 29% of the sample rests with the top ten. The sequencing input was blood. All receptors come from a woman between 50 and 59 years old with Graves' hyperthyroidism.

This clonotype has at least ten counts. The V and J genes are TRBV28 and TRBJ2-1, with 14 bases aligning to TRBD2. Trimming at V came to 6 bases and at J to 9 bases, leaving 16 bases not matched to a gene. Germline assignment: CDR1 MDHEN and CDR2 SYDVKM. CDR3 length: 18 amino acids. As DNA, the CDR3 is TGTGCCAGCAGATCCCCTATTCTGACTAGCGGGGGGGTCGGTGAGCAGTTCTTC. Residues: CASRSPILTSGGVGEQFF.

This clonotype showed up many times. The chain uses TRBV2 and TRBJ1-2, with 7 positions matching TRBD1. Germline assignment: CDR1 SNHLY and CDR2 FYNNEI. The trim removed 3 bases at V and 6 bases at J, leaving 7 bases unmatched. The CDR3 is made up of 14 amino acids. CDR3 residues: CASSERQGSHGYTF. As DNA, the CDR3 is TGTGCCAGCAGTGAGCGACAGGGTAGCCATGGCTACACCTTC. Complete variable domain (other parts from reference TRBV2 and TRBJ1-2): EPEVTQTPSHQVTQMGQEVILRCVPISNHLYFYWYRQILGQKVEFLVSFYNNEISEKSEIFDDQFSVERPDGSNFTLKIRSTKLEDSAMYFCASSERQGSHGYTFGSGTRLTVV.

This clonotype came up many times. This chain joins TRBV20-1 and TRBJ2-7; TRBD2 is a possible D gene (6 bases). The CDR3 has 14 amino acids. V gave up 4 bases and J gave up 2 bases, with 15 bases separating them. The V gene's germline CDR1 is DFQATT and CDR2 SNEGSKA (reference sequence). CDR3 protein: CSAKEGPGPYEQYF. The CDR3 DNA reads TGCAGTGCTAAGGAGGGCCCAGGCCCCTACGAGCAGTACTTC.

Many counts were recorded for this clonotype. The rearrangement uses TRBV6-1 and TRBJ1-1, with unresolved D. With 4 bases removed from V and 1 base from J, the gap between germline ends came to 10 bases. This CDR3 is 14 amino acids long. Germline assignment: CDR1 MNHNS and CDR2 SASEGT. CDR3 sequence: CASSVNRKNTEAFF. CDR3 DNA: TGTGCCAGCAGTGTAAACAGAAAGAACACTGAAGCTTTCTTT.

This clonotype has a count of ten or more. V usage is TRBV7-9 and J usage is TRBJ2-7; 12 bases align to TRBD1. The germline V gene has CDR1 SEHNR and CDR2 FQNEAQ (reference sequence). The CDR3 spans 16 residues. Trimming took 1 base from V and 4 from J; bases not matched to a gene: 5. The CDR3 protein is CASSLGGTGGLYEQYF. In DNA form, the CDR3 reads TGTGCCAGCAGCTTAGGGGGGACAGGGGGCTTGTACGAGCAGTACTTC. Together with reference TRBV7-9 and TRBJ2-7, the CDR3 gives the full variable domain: DTGVSQNPRHKITKRGQNVTFRCDPISEHNRLYWYRQTLGQGPEFLTYFQNEAQLEKSRLLSDRFSAERPKGSFSTLEIQRTEQGDSAMYLCASSLGGTGGLYEQYFGPGTRLTVT.